The 5 T cell receptor beta chains below were found in one sample sequenced in a study of blood T cell repertoires in COVID-19 (dated by TCRdb to the early 2020s). Libraries were prepared through the immunoSEQ multiplex PCR assay. TCRdb re-hosts the immuneACCESS table, in-frame sequences only. Its copies lack some clones; in the studies checked, an unresolved V gene accounts for under half of them, and the cause for the rest is not known. The sample table holds 180,000 or so clones, of which about 78% were seen once. Around 8.9% of the sample comes from the top ten. The sample comprised peripheral blood. All receptors derive from a woman in her forties or fifties with active or convalescent COVID-19.

The chain employs TRBV7-9 and TRBJ2-7; D unresolved. Germline CDR1 reads SEHNR; CDR2 reads FQNEAQ (reference sequence). V shed 5 bases and J shed 7 bases, with 12 bases lying between them. This CDR3 spans 12 amino acids. CDR3 nucleotide sequence: TGTGCCAGCAGCCGGCCCACGGGTGAGCAGTACTTC. Protein sequence: CASSRPTGEQYF.

V usage is TRBV24-1 and J usage is TRBJ2-3, with D perhaps TRBD2 (6 bases). The CDR3 spans 17 residues. Germline loops: CDR1 KGHDR, CDR2 SFDVKD. Trimming pared 3 bases from V and 6 bases from J, leaving 21 bases between. In nucleotides, the CDR3 is TGTGCCACCAGTGATAGCCTGGGAGCGGGTCACGGGGATACGCAGTATTTT. This encodes CATSDSLGAGHGDTQYF.

The chain links TRBV30 to TRBJ2-1, with D perhaps TRBD2 (6 bases). The CDR3 runs 12 residues. V dropped 4 bases and J dropped 7 bases, with 11 bases sitting between them. Germline V gene data show CDR1 as GTSNPN and CDR2 as SVGIG (reference sequence). The CDR3 is CAWMEGWNEQFF. The CDR3 coding sequence is TGTGCCTGGATGGAGGGATGGAATGAGCAGTTCTTC. The full variable domain, with the rest looked up from reference TRBV30 and TRBJ2-1, is SQTIHQWPATLVQPVGSPLSLECTVEGTSNPNLYWYRQAAGRGLQLLFYSVGIGQISSEVPQNLSASRPQDRQFILSSKKLLLSDSGFYLCAWMEGWNEQFFGPGTRLTVL.

This clone is medium-sized (0.01 to 0.1%) within its sample. One end of the junction fails to match germline, which may point to a read error. The chain links TRBV2 to TRBJ1-2, with D tentatively TRBD1 (5 bases). Germline V lookup: CDR1 SNHLY, CDR2 FYNNEI. The CDR3 runs 12 residues. CDR3 nucleotides: TGTGCCAGCAGAGAAGACAGCCCTGGCTACACCTTC. This sequence encodes CASREDSPGYTF.

J is TRBJ2-1 and V is TRBV12-5; 8 bases align to TRBD1. V trimming: 5 bases; J trimming: 7 bases; junction bases outside the gene matches: 7. Germline V gene sequence: CDR1 LGHNT, CDR2 FRNRAP. The CDR3 sequence is 14 residues long. The CDR3 sequence: CASGGQGARNEQFF. CDR3 sequence (DNA): TGTGCTAGTGGTGGGCAGGGGGCGAGGAATGAGCAGTTCTTC.